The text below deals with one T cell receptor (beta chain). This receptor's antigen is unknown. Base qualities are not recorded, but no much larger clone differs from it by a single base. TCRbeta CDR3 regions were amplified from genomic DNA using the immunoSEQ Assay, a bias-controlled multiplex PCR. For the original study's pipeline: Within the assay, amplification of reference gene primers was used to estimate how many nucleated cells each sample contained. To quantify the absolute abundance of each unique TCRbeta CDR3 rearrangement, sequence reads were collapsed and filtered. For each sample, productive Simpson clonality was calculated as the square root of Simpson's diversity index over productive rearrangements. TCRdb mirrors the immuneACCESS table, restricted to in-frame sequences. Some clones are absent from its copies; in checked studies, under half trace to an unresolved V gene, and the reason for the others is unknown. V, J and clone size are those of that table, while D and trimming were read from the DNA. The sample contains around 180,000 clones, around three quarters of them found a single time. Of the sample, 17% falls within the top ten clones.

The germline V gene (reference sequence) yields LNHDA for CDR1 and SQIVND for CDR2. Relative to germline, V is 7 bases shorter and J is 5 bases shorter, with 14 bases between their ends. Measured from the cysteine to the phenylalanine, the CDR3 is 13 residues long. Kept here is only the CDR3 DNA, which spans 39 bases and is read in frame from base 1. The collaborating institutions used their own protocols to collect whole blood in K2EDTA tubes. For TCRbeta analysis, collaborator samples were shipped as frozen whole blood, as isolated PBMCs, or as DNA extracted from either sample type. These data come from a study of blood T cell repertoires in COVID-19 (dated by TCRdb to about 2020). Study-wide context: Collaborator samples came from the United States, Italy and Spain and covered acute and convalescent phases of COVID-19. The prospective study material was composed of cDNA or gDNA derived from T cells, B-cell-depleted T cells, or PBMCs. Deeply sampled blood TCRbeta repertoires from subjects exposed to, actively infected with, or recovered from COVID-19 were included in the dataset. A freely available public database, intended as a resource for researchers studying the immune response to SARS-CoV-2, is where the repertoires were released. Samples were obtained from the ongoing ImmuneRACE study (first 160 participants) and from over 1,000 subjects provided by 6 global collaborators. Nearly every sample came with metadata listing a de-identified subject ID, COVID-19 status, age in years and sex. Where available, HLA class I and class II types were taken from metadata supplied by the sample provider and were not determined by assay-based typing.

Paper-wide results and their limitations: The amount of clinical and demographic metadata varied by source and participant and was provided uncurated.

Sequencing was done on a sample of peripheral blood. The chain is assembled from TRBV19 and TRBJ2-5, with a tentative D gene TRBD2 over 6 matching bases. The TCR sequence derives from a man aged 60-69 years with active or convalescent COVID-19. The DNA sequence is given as TGTGCCAGTAATACGGGGGATCTGGAGACCCAGTACTTC. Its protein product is CASNTGDLETQYF.